This TCR beta chain appears in the sequencing data of a study of T cell changes during pregnancy in multiple sclerosis. Sequencing used immunoSEQ multiplex PCR; TCRdb keeps in-frame clones, though not all of them. The sample carries about 60,000 clones, approximately 90% recorded once. The CDR3 is made up of 15 amino acids. Trimming took off 1 base at V and 2 bases at J, with 12 bases between the two ends. CDR1 is LNHNV, CDR2 YYDKDF, per germline (reference sequence). Specimen: peripheral blood, collected in the second trimester of pregnancy. The chain is built from TRBV15 and TRBJ2-7; tentative D call: TRBD1 (6 bases). The sequence was obtained from a female donor with multiple sclerosis, enrolled in a pregnancy study. CDR3 DNA sequence: TGTGCCACCAGCAGAGCGGCAGGGGAACCCTACGAGCAGTACTTC. Its translation is CATSRAAGEPYEQYF.